The rows below give T cell receptor beta chains drawn from one sample of a study of blood T cells in healthy people across ages. TCRdb used MiXCR to reprocess the 5' RACE reads, holding one entry per CDR3 protein. The data hold about 580,000 distinct CDR3 sequences, with around 48% observed a single time. The material sequenced was blood. The source is a man older than 75 in good health. Each CDR3 is given with its conserved first and last residue. The order of the fields is V gene, J gene, D gene, clone size, CDR3 DNA, CDR3 protein. The D gene is left open where the match is weak. For some rows the clone size is stated as once, few or many, or as a class when expanded; others skip it.

>TRBV12-3/TRBV12-4|TRBJ2-2|-|-
TGTGCCAGCAGAGTACTGAACACCGGGGAGCTGTTTTTT
CASRVLNTGELFF
>TRBV4-3|TRBJ2-7|TRBD2|-
TGCGCCAGCAGCCATGGTAGCGGGGCCTCCTACGAGCAGTACTTC
CASSHGSGASYEQYF
>TRBV7-2|TRBJ2-6|TRBD2|-
TGTGCCAGCAGCTTACTAGCGGGGCACGGGGCCAACGTCCTGACTTTC
CASSLLAGHGANVLTF
>TRBV7-2|TRBJ1-1|-|-
TGTGCCAGCAGCGCGCTCCAGGGCAACACTGAAGCTTTCTTT
CASSALQGNTEAFF
>TRBV6-5|TRBJ2-4|-|few
TGTGCCAGCAGTTACCCGGGCGGGACAGCTGAGCAGTACTTC
CASSYPGGTAEQYF
>TRBV28|TRBJ2-5|-|-
TGTGCCAGCAGTCCCCGTGGGCAGGAAAGGGAGACCCAGTACTTC
CASSPRGQERETQYF
>TRBV7-9|TRBJ2-1|TRBD1|-
TGTTCCAGCAGCAATATACAGGGGAATGAGCAGTTCTTC
CSSSNIQGNEQFF
>TRBV10-3|TRBJ2-5|TRBD2|-
TGTGCCATCAGTTCGGCTAGCGGGGAAGAGACCCAGTACTTC
CAISSASGEETQYF
>TRBV7-3|TRBJ2-3|TRBD1|-
TGTGCCAGCAGTCTTCCGGGACAGGGGGCCACAGATACGCAGTATTTT
CASSLPGQGATDTQYF
>TRBV5-1|TRBJ2-5|-|-
TGCGCCAGCAGCTTGACTCCCGGGACACTCCAAGAGACCCAGTACTTC
CASSLTPGTLQETQYF
>TRBV7-8|TRBJ2-1|TRBD2|-
TGTGCCAGCAGCTCGGGGGTAGCGGGAGTCGGTGAGCAGTTCTTC
CASSSGVAGVGEQFF
>TRBV4-3|TRBJ2-3|TRBD2|-
TGCGCCAGCAGGGCACTAGCGGGAGTTACAGATACGCAGTATTTT
CASRALAGVTDTQYF
>TRBV6-5|TRBJ2-1|-|once
TGTGCCAGCATCGGCAATGGGGGGCCTTACAATGAGCAGTTCTTC
CASIGNGGPYNEQFF
>TRBV2|TRBJ2-5|TRBD2|-
TGTGCCAGCAGCGTTCCTAGCGGGGGGACCCAAGAGACCCAGTACTTC
CASSVPSGGTQETQYF
>TRBV30|TRBJ2-1|-|-
TGTGCCTGGAGTCCGGGTCCCCCGGGTGAGCAGTTCTTC
CAWSPGPPGEQFF
>TRBV2|TRBJ2-7|-|-
TGTGCCAGCAGTGTCTGGGCCCGCGAGCAGTACTTC
CASSVWAREQYF
>TRBV9|TRBJ2-3|-|-
TGTGCCAGCAGCGGATCTACTAGCACAGATACGCAGTATTTT
CASSGSTSTDTQYF
>TRBV5-1|TRBJ1-1|-|-
TGCGCCAGCAGCTTCACTTGGACGGTGAACACTGAAGCTTTCTTT
CASSFTWTVNTEAFF
>TRBV10-3|TRBJ2-7|-|few
TGTGCCATCAGTGACGACAGGAGATCCTACGAGCAGTACTTC
CAISDDRRSYEQYF
>TRBV7-2|TRBJ2-7|TRBD1|once
TGTGCCAGCAGCTTAGAGGTCACAGGGGATGAGCAGTACTTC
CASSLEVTGDEQYF